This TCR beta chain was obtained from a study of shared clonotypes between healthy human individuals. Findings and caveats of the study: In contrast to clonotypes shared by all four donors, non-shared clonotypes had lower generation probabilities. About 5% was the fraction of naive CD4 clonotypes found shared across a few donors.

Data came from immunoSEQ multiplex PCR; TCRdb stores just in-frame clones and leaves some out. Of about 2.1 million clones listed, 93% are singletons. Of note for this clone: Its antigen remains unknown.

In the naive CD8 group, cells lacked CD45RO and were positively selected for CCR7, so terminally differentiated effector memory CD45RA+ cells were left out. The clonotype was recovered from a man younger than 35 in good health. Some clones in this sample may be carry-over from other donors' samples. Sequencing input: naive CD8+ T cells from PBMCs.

The CDR3, as DNA: TGTGCCAGCAGTTCCACAGGGTTTGGAGAGACCCAGTACTTC. Translating it yields CASSSTGFGETQYF. This chain links TRBV28 with TRBJ2-5; D might be TRBD1 (6 bases). The length of the CDR3 is 14 residues. Germline V gene sequence: CDR1 MDHEN, CDR2 SYDVKM. The V end was cut by 4 bases, the J end by 4 bases, with 13 bases between.